This entry concerns a single T cell receptor beta chain. In TCRdb, the multiplex PCR reads were re-called with MiXCR into one record per CDR3 protein. The sample holds some 140,000 distinct CDR3 sequences, less than 25% seen once. Breast cancer patients provided tissue from their axillary draining lymph nodes. The CDR3 is made up of 15 amino acids. The V and J ends lost 5 bases and 7 bases respectively, with 21 bases between them. Germline V gene lookup returns CDR1 DFQATT and CDR2 SNEGSKA (reference sequence). The source of the sample is a study of breast tumors, draining lymph nodes, adjacent tissues.

V and J are TRBV20-1 and TRBJ1-5; D is possibly TRBD1 (5 bases). The source of this sequence is a female donor with breast cancer. Some clones in this sample may be carry-over from other donors' samples. The source material was axillary lymph node tissue. Here the CDR3 DNA reads TGCAGTGCTCCCCCGGGACCACGAGTAGAGCAGCCCCAGCATTTT. Its translation is CSAPPGPRVEQPQHF.